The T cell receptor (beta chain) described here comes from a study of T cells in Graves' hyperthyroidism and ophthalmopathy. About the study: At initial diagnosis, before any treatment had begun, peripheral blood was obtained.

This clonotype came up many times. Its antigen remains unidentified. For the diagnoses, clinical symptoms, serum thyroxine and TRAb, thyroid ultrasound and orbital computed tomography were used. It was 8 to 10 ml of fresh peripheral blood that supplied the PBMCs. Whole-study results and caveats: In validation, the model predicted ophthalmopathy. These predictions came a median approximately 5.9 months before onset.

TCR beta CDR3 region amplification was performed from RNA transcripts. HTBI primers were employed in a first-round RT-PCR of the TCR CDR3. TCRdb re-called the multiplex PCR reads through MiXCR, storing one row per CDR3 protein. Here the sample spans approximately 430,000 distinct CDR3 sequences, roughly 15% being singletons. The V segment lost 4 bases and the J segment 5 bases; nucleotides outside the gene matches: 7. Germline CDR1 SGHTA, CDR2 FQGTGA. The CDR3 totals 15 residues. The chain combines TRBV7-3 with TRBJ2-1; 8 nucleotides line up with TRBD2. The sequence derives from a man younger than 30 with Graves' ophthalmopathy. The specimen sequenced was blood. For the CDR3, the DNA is TGTGCCAGCAGCTCCGGGACTAGTGGGCACAATGAGCAGTTCTTC. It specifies CASSSGTSGHNEQFF.